The 27 T cell receptor beta chains below were found in one sample sequenced in a study of human T cells and chemical hapten exposure. One entry per CDR3 protein results from TCRdb running MiXCR on the RACE reads. The sample records just over 350,000 distinct CDR3 sequences, over 6% being singletons. Time point here: patch test 2, 6 weeks after DPC sensitization. Indicated treatment: therapeutic diphenylcyclopropenone sensitization with weekly scalp DPC. This specimen consisted of whole blood, obtained in connection with sensitization to the hapten diphenylcyclopropenone (DPC). The receptor set was obtained from a woman younger than 30 with alopecia areata. Some clones in this sample may be carry-over from other donors' samples.

CDR3 nucleotide sequence: TGTGCCAGCAGCTTAACGATCAATCAGCCCCAGCATTTT. This sequence encodes CASSLTINQPQHF. The gene calls are TRBV7-2 and TRBJ1-5, with no clear D. Germline CDR1 and CDR2: SGHTA and FQGNSA. The CDR3 extends over 13 amino acids. The germline V and J ends were trimmed by 2 bases and 3 bases, with 5 bases remaining between them. Variable domain in full (rest from reference TRBV7-2 and TRBJ1-5): GAGVSQSPSNKVTEKGKDVELRCDPISGHTALYWYRQSLGQGLEFLIYFQGNSAPDKSGLPSDRFSAERTGGSVSTLTIQRTQQEDSAVYLCASSLTINQPQHFGDGTRLSIL.

This clonotype has a count of ten or more. The rearrangement links TRBV20-1 to TRBJ1-2; tentative D call: TRBD1 (5 bases). Trimming took off 3 bases at V and 4 bases at J, with 21 bases between the two ends. The CDR3 runs to 16 residues. Germline V gives CDR1 DFQATT, CDR2 SNEGSKA (reference sequence). The CDR3 DNA is TGCAGTGCTAGGGGGGAAGCCAGGGCCCTCGGCTATGGCTACACCTTC. Translating it yields CSARGEARALGYGYTF.

This clonotype was detected only a few times. The chain's CDR3 is CSAPRGAGTDTQYF. As DNA, the CDR3 is TGCAGTGCTCCTCGGGGGGCGGGCACAGATACGCAGTATTTT. The rearrangement joins TRBV20-1 to TRBJ2-3; a weak D match, TRBD2 (7 bases). There are 14 residues in the CDR3. The germline CDR1 and CDR2 sequences are DFQATT and SNEGSKA (reference sequence). The V and J ends lost 5 bases and 1 base respectively, with 13 bases between them.

The chain carries TRBV6-5 and TRBJ2-7; 7 positions agree with TRBD1. Germline assignment: CDR1 MNHEY and CDR2 SVGAGI. With 5 bases clipped from V and 5 bases from J, the junction kept 9 bases outside the gene matches. The CDR3 runs 14 residues. The CDR3 sequence is CASSPTGDNDEQYF. CDR3 coding DNA: TGTGCCAGCAGTCCAACAGGGGACAACGACGAGCAGTACTTC.

Remarks on this clonotype: This sequence may be a read error, since a much larger clone differs from it by one base. V and J are TRBV27 and TRBJ1-1; possible D gene TRBD1, 6 bases. This CDR3 region has 15 residues. Germline lookup yields CDR1 MNHEY and CDR2 SMNVEV (reference sequence). Trimming removed 5 bases at V and 6 bases at J, with 19 bases between. CDR3 coding DNA: TGTGCCAGCAGTCTAATGGTGTCAGGGGCGGCTGAAGCTTTCTTT. Protein: CASSLMVSGAAEAFF.

This clonotype occurred many times. This chain uses TRBV11-2 with TRBJ1-2; D possibly corresponds to TRBD1 (5 bases). Trimming took 5 bases from V and 7 from J, leaving 14 bases between them. The CDR3 sequence is 13 residues long. Germline V gene sequence: CDR1 SGHAT, CDR2 FQNNGV. This chain's CDR3 is CASSPGTAFGYTF. The CDR3 DNA reads TGTGCCAGCAGCCCCGGGACTGCCTTTGGCTACACCTTC. Together with reference TRBV11-2 and TRBJ1-2, the CDR3 gives the full variable domain: EAGVAQSPRYKIIEKRQSVAFWCNPISGHATLYWYQQILGQGPKLLIQFQNNGVVDDSQLPKDRFSAERLKGVDSTLKIQPAKLEDSAVYLCASSPGTAFGYTFGSGTRLTVV.

This clonotype was seen a handful of times. J is TRBJ2-3 and V is TRBV20-1; D call uncertain. V lost 0 bases, J lost 6 bases, and 19 bases lay in between. This CDR3 is 16 amino acids long. CDR1 is DFQATT, CDR2 SNEGSKA, per germline (reference sequence). The CDR3 nucleotides read TGCAGTGCTAGAGATTTCCGGCAGCCAGATCCGGATACGCAGTATTTT. Translation gives CSARDFRQPDPDTQYF.

The CDR3 DNA sequence: TGTGCCAGCAGCCAAGCAGGTACCAAAAACATTCAGTACTTC. Protein: CASSQAGTKNIQYF. This chain uses TRBV3-1 with TRBJ2-4; D not certain. Per the germline V gene, CDR1 is LGHDT and CDR2 is YNNKEL (reference sequence). Trimming removed 1 base from V and 2 bases from J, with 6 bases in between. This CDR3 is built from 14 residues.

This clonotype was counted at least ten times. The chain carries TRBV6-2 or TRBV6-3 and TRBJ1-2; D call uncertain. The ends were cut back, 2 bases at V and 6 bases at J, with 16 bases in the middle. The CDR3 contains 15 residues. Germline V gene sequence: CDR1 MNHEY, CDR2 SVGEGT. The CDR3 loop is CASSYDLGQVDGYTF. For the CDR3, the DNA is TGTGCCAGCAGTTACGATCTAGGCCAGGTCGATGGCTACACCTTC.

This clonotype was observed a handful of times. The rearrangement links TRBV6-5 to TRBJ2-3; 8 nucleotides align to TRBD2. J was trimmed by 6 bases and V by 1 base; bases with no gene match: 3. CDR3 size: 14 residues. CDR1 MNHEY and CDR2 SVGAGI come from the germline V gene. Here the CDR3 DNA reads TGTGCCAGCAGTTACTACGGGGGGGAGGATACGCAGTATTTT. It encodes CASSYYGGEDTQYF.

This clonotype came up many times. The chain is built from TRBV2 and TRBJ1-6; D not resolved. Trimming shortened V by 3 bases and J by 11 bases, and 8 bases separated the two germline ends. The CDR3 totals 12 residues. Germline V gene lookup returns CDR1 SNHLY and CDR2 FYNNEI. CDR3 region: CASSDNYAPLHF. The DNA for the CDR3 is TGTGCCAGCAGTGATAACTACGCACCCCTCCACTTT.

There are many counts of this clonotype. CDR3 residues: CSVGIHRDRSTFIYGYTF. The CDR3, as DNA: TGCAGCGTGGGGATCCACCGGGACAGATCGACTTTTATCTATGGCTACACCTTC. The genes are TRBV29-1 and TRBJ1-2, with 7 bases aligning to TRBD1. The CDR3 extends over 18 amino acids. V lost 6 bases, J lost 4 bases, and 23 bases stayed unmatched. Germline-derived CDR1 and CDR2 are SQVTM and ANQGSEA.

The table lists this clonotype with many counts. This chain links TRBV6-5 with TRBJ1-5, with D unresolved. The CDR3 sequence is 13 residues long. Trimming removed 2 bases at V and 3 bases at J, with 5 bases between. The germline CDR1 and CDR2 sequences are MNHEY and SVGAGI. CDR3 DNA sequence: TGTGCCAGCAGTTACGGGCCCAATCAGCCCCAGCATTTT. Its translation is CASSYGPNQPQHF.

The sample holds many counts of this clonotype. The chain combines TRBV20-1 with TRBJ2-4; 16 nucleotides match TRBD2. J gave up 8 bases and V 6 bases, and 4 bases lay outside the gene matches. CDR3 length: 14 residues. Per the germline V gene, CDR1 is DFQATT and CDR2 is SNEGSKA (reference sequence). DNA of the CDR3: TGCAGTGCCCCGGGGACTAGCGGGGGGGACATTCAGTACTTC. This encodes CSAPGTSGGDIQYF.

This clonotype was found many times. The chain is built from TRBV24-1 and TRBJ1-2; D remains ambiguous. In germline, CDR1 is KGHDR, CDR2 SFDVKD. Trimming removed 1 base from V and 4 bases from J, with 6 bases in between. This CDR3 is 13 amino acids long. The DNA for the CDR3 is TGTGCCACCAGTGATTTTCTTGGCTATGGCTACACCTTC. Translated: CATSDFLGYGYTF.

This clonotype showed up many times. The rearrangement links TRBV7-8 to TRBJ1-1; D perhaps matches TRBD1 (6 bases). Germline V gives CDR1 SGHVS, CDR2 FQNEAQ. This CDR3 region has 17 residues. V was trimmed by 6 bases and J by 3 bases, leaving 23 bases between them. In DNA form, the CDR3 reads TGTGCCAGCAGACCCGCGAGACAGGACCGAATGGACACTGAAGCTTTCTTT. It encodes CASRPARQDRMDTEAFF. The variable domain in full, completed from reference TRBV7-8 and TRBJ1-1, reads GAGVSQSPRYKVAKRGQDVALRCDPISGHVSLFWYQQALGQGPEFLTYFQNEAQLDKSGLPSDRFFAERPEGSVSTLKIQRTQQEDSAVYLCASRPARQDRMDTEAFFGQGTRLTVV.

This clonotype was observed many times. This chain's CDR3 is CASQNRDTQYF. CDR3 DNA sequence: TGTGCCTCACAAAATCGAGATACGCAGTATTTT. This chain uses TRBV6-6 with TRBJ2-3; D call uncertain. The CDR3 is 11 residues long. The V gene lost 11 bases and the J gene lost 5 bases, with 11 bases spanning the gap. Germline assignment: CDR1 MNHNY and CDR2 SVGAGI (reference sequence).

There are many counts of this clonotype. V and J are TRBV5-6 and TRBJ2-5; 7 positions agree with TRBD2. CDR3 length: 16 amino acids. Per germline, CDR1 SGHDT and CDR2 YYEEEE. V gave up 0 bases and J gave up 4 bases; unmatched junction bases: 9. The CDR3 sequence: CASSLEPGGRVETQYF. In DNA form, the CDR3 reads TGTGCCAGCAGCTTGGAGCCGGGGGGAAGAGTAGAGACCCAGTACTTC. The full variable domain, with the rest looked up from reference TRBV5-6 and TRBJ2-5, is DAGVTQSPTHLIKTRGQQVTLRCSPKSGHDTVSWYQQALGQGPQFIFQYYEEEERQRGNFPDRFSGHQFPNYSSELNVNALLLGDSALYLCASSLEPGGRVETQYFGPGTRLLVL.

The sample holds many counts of this clonotype. At one end the junction does not follow the germline gene, possibly because of a read error. The chain couples TRBV7-7 to TRBJ1-6; no definite D call. The CDR3 is 13 residues long. CDR1 SSHAT and CDR2 FNYEAQ come from the germline V gene (reference sequence). The CDR3 loop reads CASSLERQSPLHF. The CDR3 DNA reads TGTGCTAGCAGCTTAGAACGGCAGTCACCCCTCCACTTT.

This clonotype turned up a few times. V is TRBV7-9 and J is TRBJ2-3; 8 bases align to TRBD1. The CDR3 runs to 15 residues. V shed 3 bases and J 3 bases; nucleotides not matched to a gene: 5. Germline loops: CDR1 SEHNR, CDR2 FQNEAQ (reference sequence). CDR3 sequence reads: CASSLGTGLTDTQYF. CDR3 DNA: TGTGCCAGCAGCTTGGGGACAGGTCTTACAGATACGCAGTATTTT.

This clonotype has only one observation. The chain employs TRBV12-3 or TRBV12-4 and TRBJ2-3; D may match TRBD1 or TRBD2 (6 bases each). Trimming left V 8 bases short and J 0 bases short, with 18 bases between. This CDR3 region has 16 residues. Written as DNA, the CDR3 is TGTGCCAGCCAAGTCGGGGGCACTGCTAGCACAGATACGCAGTATTTT. Translated: CASQVGGTASTDTQYF.

A few counts support this clonotype. CDR3 nucleotides: TGTGCCAGCAGCTTAGCCCCCTGGACAGGGGAGAATCAGCCCCAGCATTTT. It codes for CASSLAPWTGENQPQHF. The chain recombines TRBV7-2 with TRBJ1-5; the match to TRBD1 covers 9 bases. The CDR3 totals 17 residues. Germline assignment: CDR1 SGHTA and CDR2 FQGNSA. Trimming took 0 bases from V and 4 from J; bases not matched to a gene: 7.

The sample holds a few counts of this clonotype. This chain connects TRBV20-1 to TRBJ2-1, with 7 bases fitting TRBD2. This CDR3 has 15 residues. The junction had 15 bases not matched to a gene; V was cut back by 3 bases and J by 10 bases. CDR1 is DFQATT and CDR2 is SNEGSKA in the germline V gene (reference sequence). The DNA of the CDR3 is TGCAGTGCTAGGGTAGCTACGGGGGGTCTAGAGGAGCAGTTCTTC. Translation: CSARVATGGLEEQFF.

This clonotype was found many times. V is TRBV4-3 and J is TRBJ1-5, with D unclear. V was shortened by 1 base and J by 0 bases, with 7 bases between the two germline ends. Germline V gene lookup returns CDR1 LGHNA and CDR2 YSLEER. This CDR3 comprises 15 residues. The CDR3 is CASSQALNSNQPQHF. The CDR3 coding sequence is TGCGCCAGCAGCCAAGCCCTTAATAGCAATCAGCCCCAGCATTTT.

The sample holds many counts of this clonotype. The rearrangement uses TRBV20-1 and TRBJ1-4, with D uncertain. In germline, CDR1 is DFQATT, CDR2 SNEGSKA (reference sequence). V was shortened by 5 bases and J by 0 bases, with 10 bases between the two germline ends. The CDR3 has 14 amino acids. The CDR3 coding sequence is TGCAGTGCTCCCTTTGGGGCAACTAATGAAAAACTGTTTTTT. Its translation is CSAPFGATNEKLFF.

This clonotype appeared a single time. This chain uses TRBV11-1 with TRBJ2-1, with D tentatively TRBD1 (6 bases). The germline gives CDR1 SGHAT, CDR2 FQDESV (reference sequence). This CDR3 comprises 17 residues. Trimming stripped 5 bases from V and 0 bases from J, with 17 bases between. In DNA form, the CDR3 reads TGTGCCAGCAGCGCCCTGACAGGTGAAATCTCCTACAATGAGCAGTTCTTC. As protein: CASSALTGEISYNEQFF.

This clonotype was observed at least ten times. The V call is TRBV11-2, the J call TRBJ1-6; D is uncertain. V lost 0 bases to trimming and J lost 13 bases, with 10 bases between them. This CDR3 is 13 amino acids long. CDR1 is SGHAT and CDR2 is FQNNGV in the germline V gene. The CDR3 protein is CASSLDTALPLHF. The CDR3 DNA follows: TGTGCCAGCAGCTTAGACACGGCCTTGCCCCTCCACTTT.